The entry below gives a single TCR beta chain sequence along with its context. CDR3 size: 14 residues. The ends were cut back, 5 bases at V and 13 bases at J, with 21 bases in the middle. Germline-derived CDR1 and CDR2 are SNHLY and FYNNEI. The table came from immunoSEQ multiplex PCR; TCRdb's copy has only in-frame clones and leaves some out. This table has nearly 500,000 clones, 75% to 85% appearing once. The data are from a study of shared clonotypes between healthy human individuals. This TCR derives from a woman aged 40-49 years in good health. Some clones in this sample may be carry-over from other donors' samples. The rearrangement joins TRBV2 to TRBJ2-1; a possible D gene is TRBD2 (6 bases). The sample consisted of PBMCs. The CDR3 nucleotides are TGTGCCAGCAGTAACTCCGGACTACCCGCGGTTCAGTTCTTC. It translates to CASSNSGLPAVQFF.